Presented here are 8 T cell receptor beta chains from one specimen sequenced in a study of blood T cell repertoires in COVID-19. Clones were sequenced by immunoSEQ multiplex PCR, and TCRdb holds only the in-frame ones, with some missing. The sample consists of some 170,000 clones, approximately 81% of them appearing once. The sequencing input was peripheral blood. These receptors were taken from a man aged 35-49 years with acute or convalescent COVID-19.

This sequence joins TRBV30 and TRBJ1-6; maybe TRBD1 (5 bases). CDR1 and CDR2 (germline): GTSNPN, SVGIG (reference sequence). The CDR3 totals 18 residues. Trimming pared 0 bases from V and 7 bases from J, leaving 22 bases between. In DNA form, the CDR3 reads TGTGCCTGGAGTGTACGGCCGACAAGGGTCCGGGGGAATTCACCCCTCCACTTT. Translation: CAWSVRPTRVRGNSPLHF.

The chain couples TRBV5-6 to TRBJ2-5; possibly TRBD1 for D (5 bases). From germline, CDR1 is SGHDT and CDR2 YYEEEE. This CDR3 has 14 residues. Trimming removed 4 bases at V and 1 base at J, with 11 bases between. CDR3 sequence: CASSPWGLQETQYF. DNA of the CDR3: TGTGCCAGCAGCCCTTGGGGCCTCCAAGAGACCCAGTACTTC.

V and J are TRBV14 and TRBJ1-1; the D gene is possibly TRBD1 (5 bases). The CDR3 contains 16 residues. V dropped 1 base and J dropped 7 bases, with 19 bases sitting between them. Germline V gives CDR1 SGHDN, CDR2 FVKESK. This chain's CDR3 is CASSQGSLAGGIEAFF. The CDR3 DNA reads as TGTGCCAGCAGCCAAGGCAGTTTGGCGGGGGGTATTGAAGCTTTCTTT. The full variable domain, its missing parts supplied by reference TRBV14 and TRBJ1-1, is EAGVTQFPSHSVIEKGQTVTLRCDPISGHDNLYWYRRVMGKEIKFLLHFVKESKQDESGMPNNRFLAERTGGTYSTLKVQPAELEDSGVYFCASSQGSLAGGIEAFFGQGTRLTVV.

This clone came up a few times. This chain links TRBV5-5 with TRBJ1-6; D is perhaps TRBD1 (5 bases). Germline CDR1 SGHKS, CDR2 YYEKEE (reference sequence). This CDR3 has 15 residues. Trimming pared 2 bases from V and 8 bases from J, leaving 14 bases between. The CDR3 bases are TGTGCCAGCAGCTTACAGGCTGGAGGGTATTCACCCCTCCACTTT. Residues: CASSLQAGGYSPLHF. The full variable domain, completed using reference TRBV5-5 and TRBJ1-6, is DAGVTQSPTHLIKTRGQQVTLRCSPISGHKSVSWYQQVLGQGPQFIFQYYEKEERGRGNFPDRFSARQFPNYSSELNVNALLLGDSALYLCASSLQAGGYSPLHFGNGTRLTVT.

This rearrangement joins TRBV7-2 to TRBJ2-5, with D maybe TRBD1 (5 bases). Germline CDR1 and CDR2: SGHTA and FQGNSA. With 0 bases removed from V and 5 bases from J, the gap between germline ends came to 7 bases. The CDR3 is 13 amino acids. The CDR3 sequence is CASSLAKGETQYF. As DNA, the CDR3 is TGTGCCAGCAGCTTAGCGAAGGGGGAGACCCAGTACTTC.

The chain employs TRBV2 and TRBJ1-5; D unclear. This CDR3 contains 13 residues. The ends were cut back, 6 bases at V and 0 bases at J, with 6 bases in the middle. Germline assignment: CDR1 SNHLY and CDR2 FYNNEI. CDR3 bases: TGTGCCAGCAGGGAATATAGCAATCAGCCCCAGCATTTT. This sequence encodes CASREYSNQPQHF. Based on the CDR3 plus reference TRBV2 and TRBJ1-5, the full variable domain is EPEVTQTPSHQVTQMGQEVILRCVPISNHLYFYWYRQILGQKVEFLVSFYNNEISEKSEIFDDQFSVERPDGSNFTLKIRSTKLEDSAMYFCASREYSNQPQHFGDGTRLSIL.

The rearrangement uses TRBV7-2 and TRBJ2-2; D is uncertain. CDR1 SGHTA and CDR2 FQGNSA come from the germline V gene. This CDR3 comprises 14 residues. Trimming stripped 5 bases from V and 2 bases from J, with 9 bases between. CDR3 sequence reads: CASSPYLNTGELFF. The CDR3 nucleotides are TGTGCCAGCAGCCCCTACTTAAACACCGGGGAGCTGTTTTTT.

The chain is built from TRBV5-6 and TRBJ2-3, with D unresolved. V was cut by 4 bases and J by 8 bases, with 11 bases left in between. Germline CDR1 and CDR2: SGHDT and YYEEEE. The CDR3 spans 12 residues. The CDR3 loop is CASSPGSGTQYF. Here the CDR3 DNA reads TGTGCCAGCAGCCCCGGGTCGGGTACGCAGTATTTT.